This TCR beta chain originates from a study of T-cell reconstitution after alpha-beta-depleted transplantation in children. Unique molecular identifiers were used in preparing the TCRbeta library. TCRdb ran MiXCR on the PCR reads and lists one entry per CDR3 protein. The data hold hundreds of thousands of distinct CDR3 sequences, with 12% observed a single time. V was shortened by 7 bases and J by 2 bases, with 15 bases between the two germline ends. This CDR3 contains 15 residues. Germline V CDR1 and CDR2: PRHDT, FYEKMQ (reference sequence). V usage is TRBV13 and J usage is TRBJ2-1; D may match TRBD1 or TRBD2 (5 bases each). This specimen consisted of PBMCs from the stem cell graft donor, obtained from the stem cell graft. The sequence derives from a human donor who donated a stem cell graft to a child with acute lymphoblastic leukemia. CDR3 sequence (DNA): TGTGCCAGCAACGCCGGGGCCGGTACCTACAATGAGCAGTTCTTC. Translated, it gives CASNAGAGTYNEQFF.